Listed here are 32 T cell receptor beta chains from one sample, sequenced in a study of blood T cell repertoires in COVID-19. Method: immunoSEQ multiplex PCR; TCRdb's copy keeps in-frame clones and lacks some. Here the sample spans about 120,000 clones, 80% to 90% being singletons. The sample consisted of peripheral blood. Receptors were obtained from a man aged 70 or older who had recovered from COVID-19.

DNA for the CDR3: TGCGCCAGCAGGGCCGGGACAGGGGTTAATAATTCACCCCTCCACTTT. Its protein product is CASRAGTGVNNSPLHF. The rearrangement joins TRBV5-1 to TRBJ1-6, with TRBD1 matching over 10 bases. Germline V gives CDR1 SGHRS, CDR2 YFSETQ. V lost 5 bases and J lost 5; bases outside the gene matches: 7. The CDR3 is 16 amino acids.

This sequence joins TRBV5-6 and TRBJ2-3; 9 bases fit TRBD2. Per the germline V gene, CDR1 is SGHDT and CDR2 is YYEEEE. This CDR3 has 16 residues. V was pared by 4 bases and J by 6 bases, with 12 bases of the junction left unmatched. CDR3 sequence reads: CASSPALSGGGDTQYF. The CDR3 region has the DNA TGTGCCAGCAGCCCTGCCCTTAGCGGGGGAGGTGATACGCAGTATTTT.

This chain uses TRBV28 with TRBJ1-2, with no clear D. Trimming took 5 bases from V and 0 from J, leaving 4 bases between them. Per the germline V gene, CDR1 is MDHEN and CDR2 is SYDVKM. CDR3 length: 12 amino acids. The chain's CDR3 is CASSLANYGYTF. Written as DNA, the CDR3 is TGTGCCAGCAGTCTCGCTAACTATGGCTACACCTTC.

The chain has TRBV15 and TRBJ2-5; weak D call: TRBD1 (6 bases). The CDR3 runs to 19 residues. Germline V lookup: CDR1 LNHNV, CDR2 YYDKDF (reference sequence). Trimming removed 3 bases from V and 5 bases from J, with 28 bases in between. The CDR3 DNA reads as TGTGCCACCAGCAGCCGGGAATGGACAGAGGGACGGTCCGGGGAGACCCAGTACTTC. This encodes CATSSREWTEGRSGETQYF. The whole variable domain, filled in from reference TRBV15 and TRBJ2-5, reads DAMVIQNPRYQVTQFGKPVTLSCSQTLNHNVMYWYQQKSSQAPKLLFHYYDKDFNNEADTPDNFQSRRPNTSFCFLDIRSPGLGDTAMYLCATSSREWTEGRSGETQYFGPGTRLLVL.

This clone was seen only a few times. The chain is built from TRBV6-6 and TRBJ1-2, with D possibly matching TRBD1 (6 bases). Trimming stripped 4 bases from V and 1 base from J, with 7 bases between. The germline CDR1 and CDR2 sequences are MNHNY and SVGAGI (reference sequence). The CDR3 is 13 amino acids. Here the CDR3 DNA reads TGTGCCAGCAGTTGGACAGATAACTATGGCTACACCTTC. Residues: CASSWTDNYGYTF.

This clone showed up just once. The rearrangement uses TRBV5-4 and TRBJ1-1, with D perhaps matching TRBD1 (5 bases). Germline CDR1 is SGHNT and CDR2 is YYREEE (reference sequence). This CDR3 is 15 amino acids long. The V and J ends lost 0 bases and 5 bases respectively, with 14 bases between them. The CDR3 region is CASSLDLRVRTEAFF. CDR3 DNA: TGTGCCAGCAGCTTGGATCTCAGGGTACGAACTGAAGCTTTCTTT.

This chain uses TRBV14 with TRBJ2-2, with 8 bases identical to TRBD2. Losses at the gene ends were 4 bases for V and 2 bases for J; bases not matched to a gene: 3. The CDR3 spans 15 residues. Germline V gene sequence: CDR1 SGHDN, CDR2 FVKESK. The CDR3 DNA reads TGTGCCAGCAGCCGACTAGCGAGTAACACCGGGGAGCTGTTTTTT. This translates into CASSRLASNTGELFF.

This clone was picked up one time. The CDR3 DNA follows: TGTGCCAGCAGTTACGAGGGGGTTTTGAAGTTCTTC. Translation gives CASSYEGVLKFF. The genes are TRBV6-5 and TRBJ2-1, with TRBD1 as a possible D gene (6 bases). Trimming took off 2 bases at V and 14 bases at J, with 13 bases between the two ends. Germline CDR1 is MNHEY and CDR2 is SVGAGI. The CDR3 is 12 residues long.

V and J are TRBV7-2 and TRBJ2-2; D might be TRBD1 (5 bases). CDR3 size: 15 residues. CDR1 SGHTA and CDR2 FQGNSA come from the germline V gene. V was clipped by 2 bases and J by 4 bases, with 11 bases between them. The CDR3 loop reads CASSLYRQGTGELFF. The CDR3, as DNA: TGTGCCAGCAGCTTATATAGGCAGGGCACCGGGGAGCTGTTTTTT. The complete variable domain, with remaining parts taken from reference TRBV7-2 and TRBJ2-2, reads GAGVSQSPSNKVTEKGKDVELRCDPISGHTALYWYRQSLGQGLEFLIYFQGNSAPDKSGLPSDRFSAERTGGSVSTLTIQRTQQEDSAVYLCASSLYRQGTGELFFGEGSRLTVL.

The rearrangement links TRBV2 to TRBJ2-5; TRBD1 matches at 7 bases. The CDR3 runs 14 residues. Germline V lookup: CDR1 SNHLY, CDR2 FYNNEI. Germline trimming cut 3 bases from V and 5 bases from J; bases unmatched to any gene: 6. In nucleotides, the CDR3 is TGTGCCAGCAGTGACGGCAGGGGGTGGGAGACCCAGTACTTC. It translates to CASSDGRGWETQYF.

The chain is built from TRBV2 and TRBJ2-3; maybe TRBD2 (6 bases). CDR1 SNHLY and CDR2 FYNNEI come from the germline V gene. V dropped 6 bases and J dropped 1 base, with 11 bases sitting between them. The CDR3 is 14 residues long. The CDR3 DNA is TGTGCCAGCAGGATGTCTAGCGGCACAGATACGCAGTATTTT. Translating it yields CASRMSSGTDTQYF.

V gene TRBV4-1 combines with J gene TRBJ1-2, with a tentative D call TRBD1 (6 bases). Germline V CDR1 and CDR2: MGHRA, YSYEKL. V lost 2 bases and J 1 base, leaving 11 bases between the germline ends. The CDR3 contains 15 residues. The CDR3 DNA follows: TGCGCCAGCAGCCAAAGGGGACATATTAACTATGGCTACACCTTC. Its translation is CASSQRGHINYGYTF.

This chain joins TRBV7-8 and TRBJ1-2; TRBD1 matches at 11 bases. The CDR3 runs to 15 residues. Trimming took 2 bases from V and 4 from J; bases not matched to a gene: 3. Germline V gene sequence: CDR1 SGHVS, CDR2 FQNEAQ. Here the CDR3 reads CASSLRDRGGYGYTF. The CDR3 DNA reads as TGTGCCAGCAGCTTAAGGGACAGGGGGGGCTATGGCTACACCTTC.

The CDR3 is CASSQDLYEKETQYF. CDR3 in DNA: TGTGCCAGCAGCCAAGATTTGTACGAGAAAGAGACCCAGTACTTC. V is TRBV4-2 and J is TRBJ2-5; D is uncertain. CDR3 length: 15 residues. Germline CDR1 LGHNA, CDR2 YNFKEQ. V shed 0 bases and J shed 3 bases, with 11 bases lying between them.

The rearrangement links TRBV13 to TRBJ1-2; 10 bases are a match to TRBD1. Looked up from germline, CDR1 is PRHDT and CDR2 is FYEKMQ (reference sequence). Trimming took 5 bases from V and 9 from J; bases not matched to a gene: 24. This CDR3 has 19 amino acids. CDR3 sequence reads: CASSLLMYAAGQGINSYTF. Written as DNA, the CDR3 is TGTGCCAGCAGCCTATTGATGTACGCGGCGGGACAGGGGATTAACAGCTACACCTTC.

This rearrangement joins TRBV3-1 (or the pseudogene TRBV3-2) to TRBJ2-7; D is unresolved. The V end was cut by 0 bases, the J end by 3 bases, with 12 bases between. The CDR3 has 15 residues. Per the germline V gene, CDR1 is LGHDT and CDR2 is YNNKEL (reference sequence). The CDR3 reads CASSQDFARNYEQYF. The CDR3 coding sequence is TGTGCCAGCAGCCAAGATTTTGCTAGAAACTACGAGCAGTACTTC.

This clone was seen only a few times. The V gene is TRBV19, the J gene TRBJ1-1; D may be TRBD1 (6 bases). V was trimmed by 0 bases and J by 4 bases, leaving 15 bases between them. The CDR3 totals 16 residues. The V gene's germline CDR1 is LNHDA and CDR2 SQIVND (reference sequence). The CDR3 is CASSIDVGRGSTEAFF. CDR3 sequence (DNA): TGTGCCAGTAGTATAGATGTGGGCAGGGGATCCACTGAAGCTTTCTTT.

V gene TRBV28 combines with J gene TRBJ1-5; D might be TRBD1 (6 bases). The CDR3 totals 12 residues. V lost 6 bases and J lost 6, with 9 bases in between. The germline V gene encodes CDR1 MDHEN and CDR2 SYDVKM. The CDR3 nucleotides read TGTGCCAGCAGAAGGGGGAGTCAGCCCCAGCATTTT. Protein product: CASRRGSQPQHF. The entire variable domain, with the rest obtained from reference TRBV28 and TRBJ1-5, is as follows: DVKVTQSSRYLVKRTGEKVFLECVQDMDHENMFWYRQDPGLGLRLIYFSYDVKMKEKGDIPEGYSVSREKKERFSLILESASTNQTSMYLCASRRGSQPQHFGDGTRLSIL.

The V and J genes are TRBV14 and TRBJ2-3; TRBD2 matches at 9 bases. Germline CDR1 reads SGHDN; CDR2 reads FVKESK. CDR3 length: 17 amino acids. V shed 0 bases and J 5 bases; nucleotides not matched to a gene: 9. Written as DNA, the CDR3 is TGTGCCAGCAGCCAAGATCTTGCGGGAGGGCCGATAGATACGCAGTATTTT. Translated: CASSQDLAGGPIDTQYF.

The chain couples TRBV7-3 to TRBJ1-1; 7 nucleotides align to TRBD1. The CDR3 loop spans 13 amino acids. V lost 3 bases to trimming and J lost 10 bases; unmatched junction nucleotides: 8. CDR1 is SGHTA and CDR2 is FQGTGA in the germline V gene. The DNA of the CDR3 is TGTGCCAGCAGCTTTACAGGGGTAGCTTCAGCTTTCTTT. Translated, it gives CASSFTGVASAFF.

This clone was recorded a few times. V and J are TRBV5-1 and TRBJ1-4; TRBD1 agrees at 7 bases. The CDR3 has 15 residues. Germline-derived CDR1 and CDR2 are SGHRS and YFSETQ. With 6 bases clipped from V and 6 bases from J, the junction kept 11 bases outside the gene matches. The CDR3 DNA is TGCGCCAGCAACCGAGGGGACAGTGGAGATGAAAAACTGTTTTTT. This sequence encodes CASNRGDSGDEKLFF.

This sequence joins TRBV5-4 and TRBJ2-5; TRBD1 might be the D (6 bases). V lost 2 bases to trimming and J lost 5 bases, with 13 bases between them. Germline V gives CDR1 SGHNT, CDR2 YYREEE (reference sequence). This CDR3 spans 14 amino acids. The CDR3 nucleotides are TGTGCCAGCAGCTTAAAACAGGGTCGGGAGACCCAGTACTTC. Translation gives CASSLKQGRETQYF. The entire variable domain, with the rest obtained from reference TRBV5-4 and TRBJ2-5, is as follows: ETGVTQSPTHLIKTRGQQVTLRCSSQSGHNTVSWYQQALGQGPQFIFQYYREEENGRGNFPPRFSGLQFPNYSSELNVNALELDDSALYLCASSLKQGRETQYFGPGTRLLVL.

This clone was found a few times. The chain has TRBV18 and TRBJ1-5; 8 nucleotides align to TRBD1. Germline V lookup: CDR1 KGHSH, CDR2 LQKENI. CDR3 size: 17 residues. V shed 3 bases and J 6 bases; nucleotides not matched to a gene: 13. CDR3 amino acids: CASSPQPGTGGGQPQHF. CDR3 nucleotides: TGTGCCAGCTCACCGCAGCCCGGGACAGGTGGTGGTCAGCCCCAGCATTTT.

The chain couples TRBV2 to TRBJ2-3, with TRBD1 matching over 7 bases. This CDR3 is built from 14 residues. Losses at the gene ends were 8 bases for V and 0 bases for J; bases not matched to a gene: 5. The germline V gene has CDR1 SNHLY and CDR2 FYNNEI. The CDR3 protein is CASLRGLSTDTQYF. The CDR3 DNA reads TGTGCCAGCCTAAGGGGGCTAAGCACAGATACGCAGTATTTT.

V is TRBV29-1 and J is TRBJ2-1; D might be TRBD1 (5 bases). V dropped 2 bases and J dropped 2 bases, with 10 bases sitting between them. Germline V gene data show CDR1 as SQVTM and CDR2 as ANQGSEA. The CDR3 loop spans 14 amino acids. CDR3: CSVERQGTYNEQFF. CDR3 nucleotide sequence: TGCAGCGTTGAACGCCAGGGTACCTACAATGAGCAGTTCTTC.

The rearrangement joins TRBV7-2 to TRBJ2-3, with a tentative D call TRBD2 (6 bases). Trimming removed 5 bases at V and 2 bases at J, with 17 bases between. The CDR3 has 16 amino acids. Germline CDR1 and CDR2: SGHTA and FQGNSA. In DNA, the CDR3 is TGTGCCAGCAGCCTAGGTAGGGAGGATTACACAGATACGCAGTATTTT. Translating gives CASSLGREDYTDTQYF.

This clone came up once. This chain connects TRBV7-2 to TRBJ2-3; 7 positions agree with TRBD1. The germline V gene encodes CDR1 SGHTA and CDR2 FQGNSA. The CDR3 sequence is 14 residues long. Unmatched junction bases numbered 5, after V lost 1 base and J lost 7 bases. In DNA, the CDR3 is TGTGCCAGCAGCTTAGAGCTCAGGGGGTATACGCAGTATTTT. Residues: CASSLELRGYTQYF.

The chain is built from TRBV7-3 and TRBJ2-1; a possible D gene is TRBD1 (6 bases). CDR3 length equals 15 residues. Trimming removed 6 bases from V and 0 bases from J, with 12 bases in between. CDR1 and CDR2 (germline): SGHTA, FQGTGA. This CDR3 reads CASSPGHNSYNEQFF. DNA for the CDR3: TGTGCCAGCAGTCCGGGACACAACTCCTACAATGAGCAGTTCTTC. The variable domain in full, completed from reference TRBV7-3 and TRBJ2-1, reads GAGVSQTPSNKVTEKGKYVELRCDPISGHTALYWYRQSLGQGPEFLIYFQGTGAADDSGLPNDRFFAVRPEGSVSTLKIQRTERGDSAVYLCASSPGHNSYNEQFFGPGTRLTVL.

In this sample, this clone turned up once. V usage is TRBV7-6 and J usage is TRBJ2-1; 7 bases agree with TRBD1. Trimming removed 4 bases from V and 2 bases from J; junction bases left unmatched: 5. There are 15 residues in the CDR3. The germline gives CDR1 SGHVS, CDR2 FNYEAQ. The CDR3 sequence: CASSYSGTAYNEQFF. CDR3 DNA sequence: TGTGCCAGCAGCTACTCCGGGACAGCCTACAATGAGCAGTTCTTC.

This chain connects TRBV7-2 to TRBJ2-5, with 8 bases lining up with TRBD1. V shed 3 bases, J shed 4 bases, and the junction held 13 bases outside the gene matches. Germline V gene data show CDR1 as SGHTA and CDR2 as FQGNSA. This CDR3 contains 17 residues. CDR3 in amino acids: CASSFGRGRGFGETQYF. The DNA of the CDR3 is TGTGCCAGCAGCTTCGGCAGGGGGCGCGGGTTTGGAGAGACCCAGTACTTC.

The CDR3 nucleotides are TGTGCCAGCAGCGATGGGACTAGCGGGAGGCGGCAGTTCTTC. It encodes CASSDGTSGRRQFF. The chain recombines TRBV9 with TRBJ2-1; 15 nucleotides line up with TRBD2. V lost 3 bases, J lost 12 bases, and 4 bases stayed unmatched. The length of the CDR3 is 14 residues. Germline V gene sequence: CDR1 SGDLS, CDR2 YYNGEE.

The chain carries TRBV2 and TRBJ1-5, with 7 bases lining up with TRBD1. The CDR3 contains 15 residues. Germline values: CDR1 SNHLY, CDR2 FYNNEI. With 4 bases clipped from V and 7 bases from J, the junction kept 10 bases outside the gene matches. CDR3 loop: CASSADRAAIQPQHF. The DNA of the CDR3 is TGTGCCAGCAGTGCTGACAGGGCGGCAATACAGCCCCAGCATTTT.